The clone carrying this T cell receptor (beta chain) has only one observation. Sequence at one end of the junction differs from germline and may be a read error. Germline CDR1 MNHNS, CDR2 SASEGT. The length of the CDR3 is 15 residues. These data belong to a study of T cells in Graves' hyperthyroidism and ophthalmopathy. The source material, RNA transcripts, was used to amplify TCR beta CDR3 regions. TCR CDR3 underwent first-round RT-PCR with the HTBI primer set. TCRdb ran MiXCR on the multiplex PCR reads and lists one entry per CDR3 protein. The data hold about 380,000 distinct CDR3 sequences, with under 20% observed a single time.

The sequence was obtained from a young man with Graves' ophthalmopathy. The chain is built from TRBV6-1 and TRBJ2-1; TRBD1 might be the D (6 bases). The sample taken for sequencing was blood. DNA of the CDR3: TGTGCCAGCGCTACCGGGACCCTAGGGGGATATGATCAGTTCTTC. Protein sequence: CASATGTLGGYDQFF.